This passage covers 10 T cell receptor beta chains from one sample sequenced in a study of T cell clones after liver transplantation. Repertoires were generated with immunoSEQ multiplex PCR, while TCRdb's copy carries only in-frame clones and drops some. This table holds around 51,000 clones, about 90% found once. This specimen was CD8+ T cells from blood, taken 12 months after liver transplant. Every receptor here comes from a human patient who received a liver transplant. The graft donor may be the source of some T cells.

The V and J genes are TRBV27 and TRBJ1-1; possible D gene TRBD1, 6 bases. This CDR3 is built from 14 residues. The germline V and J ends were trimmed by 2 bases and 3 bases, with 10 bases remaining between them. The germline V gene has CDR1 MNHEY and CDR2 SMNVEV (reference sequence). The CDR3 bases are TGTGCCAGCAGTTTAGGGGGCCATTACACTGAAGCTTTCTTT. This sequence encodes CASSLGGHYTEAFF.

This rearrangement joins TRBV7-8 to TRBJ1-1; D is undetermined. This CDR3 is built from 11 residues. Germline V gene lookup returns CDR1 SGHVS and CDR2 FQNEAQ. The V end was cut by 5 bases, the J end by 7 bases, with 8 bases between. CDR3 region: CASSREIEAFF. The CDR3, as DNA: TGTGCCAGCAGCCGAGAAATTGAAGCTTTCTTT.

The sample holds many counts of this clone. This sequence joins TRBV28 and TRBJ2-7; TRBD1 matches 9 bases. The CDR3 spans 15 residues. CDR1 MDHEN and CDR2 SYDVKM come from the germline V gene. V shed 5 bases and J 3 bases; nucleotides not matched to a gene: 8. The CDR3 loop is CASSADRGLLYEQYF. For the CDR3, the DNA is TGTGCCAGCAGTGCAGACAGGGGGTTACTCTACGAGCAGTACTTC.

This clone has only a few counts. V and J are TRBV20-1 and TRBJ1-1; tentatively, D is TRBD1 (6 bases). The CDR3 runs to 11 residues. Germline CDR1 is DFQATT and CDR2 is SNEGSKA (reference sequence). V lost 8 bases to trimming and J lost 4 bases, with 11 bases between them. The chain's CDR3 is CSWGLITEAFF. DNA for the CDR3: TGCAGTTGGGGGCTGATCACTGAAGCTTTCTTT.

This CDR3 reads CASSPSGGDTEAFF. The CDR3 DNA sequence: TGTGCCAGCAGCCCCTCGGGGGGGGATACTGAAGCTTTCTTT. The chain combines TRBV7-3 with TRBJ1-1; D is possibly TRBD1 (5 bases). CDR3 length: 14 residues. Trimming left V 5 bases short and J 5 bases short, with 15 bases between. Germline-derived CDR1 and CDR2 are SGHTA and FQGTGA.

CDR3 sequence reads: CASTDRDKGSYEQYF. In DNA form, the CDR3 reads TGTGCCAGCACTGACCGGGACAAAGGGTCCTACGAGCAGTACTTC. This chain links TRBV2 with TRBJ2-7, with D possibly being TRBD1 (6 bases). Germline lookup yields CDR1 SNHLY and CDR2 FYNNEI. This CDR3 spans 15 amino acids. V lost 7 bases to trimming and J lost 1 base, with 17 bases between them.

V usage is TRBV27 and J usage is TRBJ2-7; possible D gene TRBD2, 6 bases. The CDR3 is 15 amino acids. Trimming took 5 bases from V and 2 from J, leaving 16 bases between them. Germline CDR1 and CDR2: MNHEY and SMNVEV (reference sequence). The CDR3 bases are TGTGCCAGCAGTCCCATGACTAGGACACCCTACGAGCAGTACTTC. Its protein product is CASSPMTRTPYEQYF.

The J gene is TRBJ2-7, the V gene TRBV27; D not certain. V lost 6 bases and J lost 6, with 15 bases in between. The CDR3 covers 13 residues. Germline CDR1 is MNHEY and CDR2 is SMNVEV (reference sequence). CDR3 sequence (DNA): TGTGCCAGCAGGCCCGTAGGTTTCGGCGAGCAGTACTTC. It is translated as CASRPVGFGEQYF.

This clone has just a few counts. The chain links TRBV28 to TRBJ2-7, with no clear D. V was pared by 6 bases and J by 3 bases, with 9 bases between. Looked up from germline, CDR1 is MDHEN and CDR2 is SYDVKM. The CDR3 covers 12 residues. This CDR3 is CASSYPLYEQYF. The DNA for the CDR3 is TGTGCCAGCAGCTACCCGCTCTACGAGCAGTACTTC.

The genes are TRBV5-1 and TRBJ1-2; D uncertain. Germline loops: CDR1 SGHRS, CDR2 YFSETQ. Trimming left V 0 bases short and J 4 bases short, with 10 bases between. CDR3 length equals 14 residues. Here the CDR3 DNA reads TGCGCCAGCAGCTTGGGAGTGCAGGTCTATGGCTACACCTTC. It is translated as CASSLGVQVYGYTF.